A selection of T cell receptor beta chains follows, all from one sample in a study of CD8 T cells in ankylosing spondylitis. TCRdb recomputed calls from the 5' RACE reads with MiXCR, one row per CDR3 protein. The sample shows about 840,000 distinct CDR3 sequences, about 11% of them seen only once. Material for sequencing was blood, either unsorted or a sorted T cell fraction (not recorded which). The receptors originated from a male donor with ankylosing spondylitis. CDR3s include the opening cysteine and the closing phenylalanine or tryptophan. Each record gives: clone size, D gene, V gene, J gene, CDR3 DNA, CDR3 protein. A D gene is named only where the DNA matches it firmly. A row's size may be missing; if present it is once, few, many or a size class.

clone_size: NA; d_call: NA; v_call: TRBV30; j_call: TRBJ1-2; cdr3_nt: TGTGCCTGGAGTGTAGGGGGAAGCTATGGCTACACCTTC; cdr3_aa: CAWSVGGSYGYTF
clone_size: NA; d_call: TRBD2; v_call: TRBV28; j_call: TRBJ2-3; cdr3_nt: TGTGCCAGCAGTTTATGGGGGACTAGCCGTTTCAATACGCAGTATTTT; cdr3_aa: CASSLWGTSRFNTQYF
clone_size: NA; d_call: NA; v_call: TRBV29-1; j_call: TRBJ1-2; cdr3_nt: TGCAGCGTTTTAGCCACCCGAGGGGGCTATGGCTACACCTTC; cdr3_aa: CSVLATRGGYGYTF
clone_size: NA; d_call: TRBD1; v_call: TRBV7-6; j_call: TRBJ2-1; cdr3_nt: TGTGCCAGCAGCTTTAGCGTCGGACAGGGGGCGAATGAGCAGTTCTTC; cdr3_aa: CASSFSVGQGANEQFF
clone_size: few; d_call: TRBD1; v_call: TRBV6-1; j_call: TRBJ1-1; cdr3_nt: TGTGCCAGCAGACGGCGGGACAGCGGAGGGGACACTGAAGCTTTCTTT; cdr3_aa: CASRRRDSGGDTEAFF
clone_size: many; d_call: TRBD2; v_call: TRBV12-3/TRBV12-4; j_call: TRBJ2-2; cdr3_nt: TGTGCCAGCAGTCCACGGGGGGACGGGGAGCTGTTTTTT; cdr3_aa: CASSPRGDGELFF
clone_size: few; d_call: NA; v_call: TRBV11-2; j_call: TRBJ2-2; cdr3_nt: TGTGCCAGCAGCTTAATCAGGGAACCAACCGGGGAGCTGTTTTTT; cdr3_aa: CASSLIREPTGELFF
clone_size: NA; d_call: TRBD1; v_call: TRBV20-1; j_call: TRBJ2-1; cdr3_nt: TGCAGTGCGGCACAGGGGGCTAGCATCAGCAATGAGCAGTTCTTC; cdr3_aa: CSAAQGASISNEQFF
clone_size: NA; d_call: NA; v_call: TRBV28; j_call: TRBJ2-7; cdr3_nt: TGTGCCAGCAGTTTTGCCGGAGCGGGCATTAGTTACGAGCAGTACTTC; cdr3_aa: CASSFAGAGISYEQYF
clone_size: many; d_call: TRBD1; v_call: TRBV20-1; j_call: TRBJ2-2; cdr3_nt: TGCAGTGCTCCCGGGACAGGGATCACCGGGGAGCTGTTTTTT; cdr3_aa: CSAPGTGITGELFF
clone_size: NA; d_call: NA; v_call: TRBV5-1; j_call: TRBJ2-5; cdr3_nt: TGCGCCAGCAGCTGGGGGGCAGGGGAAGAGACCCAGTACTTC; cdr3_aa: CASSWGAGEETQYF
clone_size: many; d_call: NA; v_call: TRBV6-1; j_call: TRBJ2-1; cdr3_nt: TGTGCCAGCACGATACGGGCAGGCCTAAATGAGCAGTTCTTC; cdr3_aa: CASTIRAGLNEQFF
clone_size: NA; d_call: TRBD2; v_call: TRBV6-4; j_call: TRBJ2-1; cdr3_nt: TGTGCCAGCAGTGACTCGGGGACTAGCCTCACTGAGCAGTTCTTC; cdr3_aa: CASSDSGTSLTEQFF
clone_size: NA; d_call: NA; v_call: TRBV11-2; j_call: TRBJ2-7; cdr3_nt: TGTGCCAGCAGCCCAGAGACCCACGAGCAGTACTTC; cdr3_aa: CASSPETHEQYF
clone_size: many; d_call: NA; v_call: TRBV5-8; j_call: TRBJ1-1; cdr3_nt: TGTGCCAGCAGCTTGGTATGGACCGGAGCTTTCTTT; cdr3_aa: CASSLVWTGAFF
clone_size: few; d_call: TRBD2; v_call: TRBV2; j_call: TRBJ2-7; cdr3_nt: TGTGCCAGCAGGCAGACTAGCGGGAGCTCCTACGAGCAGTACTTC; cdr3_aa: CASRQTSGSSYEQYF
clone_size: NA; d_call: NA; v_call: TRBV9; j_call: TRBJ1-1; cdr3_nt: TGTGCCAGCAGCGCCCAGGCAGGAGTGAACACTGAAGCTTTCTTT; cdr3_aa: CASSAQAGVNTEAFF
clone_size: NA; d_call: NA; v_call: TRBV10-3; j_call: TRBJ2-2; cdr3_nt: TGTGCCATCAGTGAGTCGGTCAGGAGGTACACCGGGGAGCTGTTTTTT; cdr3_aa: CAISESVRRYTGELFF
clone_size: NA; d_call: TRBD1; v_call: TRBV5-1; j_call: TRBJ2-3; cdr3_nt: TGCGCCAGCACCAACCTGGACAGGGGGCAAAATACGCAGTATTTT; cdr3_aa: CASTNLDRGQNTQYF
clone_size: NA; d_call: TRBD1; v_call: TRBV7-2; j_call: TRBJ2-7; cdr3_nt: TGTGCCAGCAGCTCCGGACAGGTTGGTAGACACGAGCAGTACTTC; cdr3_aa: CASSSGQVGRHEQYF
clone_size: few; d_call: NA; v_call: TRBV6-1; j_call: TRBJ2-1; cdr3_nt: TGTGCCAGCAGTGAAAGGCCCCAATACAATGAGCAGTTCTTC; cdr3_aa: CASSERPQYNEQFF
clone_size: NA; d_call: NA; v_call: TRBV10-3; j_call: TRBJ1-4; cdr3_nt: TGTGCCATCAGTGAGTCCGGGGGAATTGAAAAACTGTTTTTT; cdr3_aa: CAISESGGIEKLFF
clone_size: few; d_call: NA; v_call: TRBV5-1; j_call: TRBJ2-7; cdr3_nt: TGCGCCAGCAGCTTGGAACAGGGAGTATACGAGCAGTACTTC; cdr3_aa: CASSLEQGVYEQYF
clone_size: NA; d_call: NA; v_call: TRBV9; j_call: TRBJ1-2; cdr3_nt: TGTGCCAGCAGCGTAGCTACAGGGTACTATGGCTACACCTTC; cdr3_aa: CASSVATGYYGYTF
clone_size: NA; d_call: NA; v_call: TRBV4-2; j_call: TRBJ2-1; cdr3_nt: TGTGCCAGCAGCCAAGATAGGGAGCGCTCTGAGCAGTTCTTC; cdr3_aa: CASSQDRERSEQFF
clone_size: few; d_call: TRBD1; v_call: TRBV5-1; j_call: TRBJ1-2; cdr3_nt: TGCGCCAGCAGCCCTGACAGGGACGGCTATGGCTACACCTTC; cdr3_aa: CASSPDRDGYGYTF
clone_size: NA; d_call: NA; v_call: TRBV27; j_call: TRBJ1-4; cdr3_nt: TGTGCCAGTCCGACGGGGTTGGATGAAAAACTGTTTTTT; cdr3_aa: CASPTGLDEKLFF
clone_size: NA; d_call: NA; v_call: TRBV6-1; j_call: TRBJ1-2; cdr3_nt: TGTGCCAGCAGTGAAGAAATGTATGGCTACACCTTC; cdr3_aa: CASSEEMYGYTF
clone_size: NA; d_call: NA; v_call: TRBV18; j_call: TRBJ2-4; cdr3_nt: TGTGCCAGCTCCTCAGGACCCATGGCAGCCAAAAACATTCAGTACTTC; cdr3_aa: CASSSGPMAAKNIQYF
clone_size: few; d_call: TRBD2; v_call: TRBV7-6; j_call: TRBJ2-7; cdr3_nt: TGTGCCAGCAGCGCTCGACTAGCGGGAGGGCCGGTCCACGAGCAGTACTTC; cdr3_aa: CASSARLAGGPVHEQYF
clone_size: many; d_call: TRBD2; v_call: TRBV20-1; j_call: TRBJ2-3; cdr3_nt: TGCAGTGCTAGTAGCGGGAAAAGCACAGATACGCAGTATTTT; cdr3_aa: CSASSGKSTDTQYF
clone_size: many; d_call: NA; v_call: TRBV12-3/TRBV12-4; j_call: TRBJ1-1; cdr3_nt: TGTGCCAGCAGTTTTATACAGGAAGCTTTCTTT; cdr3_aa: CASSFIQEAFF
clone_size: few; d_call: TRBD2; v_call: TRBV10-1; j_call: TRBJ2-1; cdr3_nt: TGCGCCAGCAGCCCGAGACTAGCGGTCTACAATGAGCAGTTCTTC; cdr3_aa: CASSPRLAVYNEQFF
clone_size: many; d_call: NA; v_call: TRBV20-1; j_call: TRBJ1-5; cdr3_nt: TGCAGTGCTAGAGATTCCGGCAGCAATCAGCCCCAGCATTTT; cdr3_aa: CSARDSGSNQPQHF
clone_size: NA; d_call: TRBD2; v_call: TRBV4-1; j_call: TRBJ2-7; cdr3_nt: TGCGCCAGCAGCCAAGATGGGAGGGAGGGGCTCAAGCAGTACTTC; cdr3_aa: CASSQDGREGLKQYF
clone_size: many; d_call: TRBD1; v_call: TRBV7-2; j_call: TRBJ1-2; cdr3_nt: TGTGCCAGCAGCTTATCGACAGGGGGCGGCTATGGCTACACCTTC; cdr3_aa: CASSLSTGGGYGYTF
clone_size: NA; d_call: NA; v_call: TRBV10-2; j_call: TRBJ2-5; cdr3_nt: TGCGCCAGCAGTGTTTCAGGGTCCCTGTACTTC; cdr3_aa: CASSVSGSLYF
clone_size: many; d_call: NA; v_call: TRBV20-1; j_call: TRBJ1-2; cdr3_nt: TGCAGTGTATGGGACACTCAAGGCTACACCTTC; cdr3_aa: CSVWDTQGYTF
clone_size: few; d_call: NA; v_call: TRBV7-9; j_call: TRBJ1-4; cdr3_nt: TGTGCCAGCAGCTTACCACTCGACAGTCTGGATGAAAAACTGTTTTTT; cdr3_aa: CASSLPLDSLDEKLFF
clone_size: NA; d_call: NA; v_call: TRBV7-9; j_call: TRBJ2-6; cdr3_nt: TGTGCCAGCAGCACGGACACGTTCTCTGGGGCCAACGTCCTGACTTTC; cdr3_aa: CASSTDTFSGANVLTF
clone_size: NA; d_call: TRBD2; v_call: TRBV5-1; j_call: TRBJ2-3; cdr3_nt: TGCGCCAGCAGCGTCACGCGGGGGAGCACAGATACGCAGTATTTT; cdr3_aa: CASSVTRGSTDTQYF
clone_size: many; d_call: NA; v_call: TRBV5-1; j_call: TRBJ1-5; cdr3_nt: TGCGCCAGCAGCTTGGAAGGGCTTCAGCCCCAGCATTTT; cdr3_aa: CASSLEGLQPQHF
clone_size: few; d_call: TRBD1; v_call: TRBV27; j_call: TRBJ2-7; cdr3_nt: TGTGCCAGCAGTTCACCCCCGGGACAGGCAACCTACGAGCAGTACTTC; cdr3_aa: CASSSPPGQATYEQYF
clone_size: few; d_call: NA; v_call: TRBV5-1; j_call: TRBJ2-1; cdr3_nt: TGCGCCAGCAGCTTGGAATCTACCGGGAATGAGCAGTTCTTC; cdr3_aa: CASSLESTGNEQFF
clone_size: NA; d_call: NA; v_call: TRBV6-1; j_call: TRBJ1-4; cdr3_nt: TGTGCCAGCTCGTTCGGGGGTATAGATGAAAAACTGTTTTTT; cdr3_aa: CASSFGGIDEKLFF
clone_size: few; d_call: NA; v_call: TRBV4-2; j_call: TRBJ1-1; cdr3_nt: TGTGCCAGCAGCCAGGCGTTTACGAGGAGCGGTGAAGCTTTCTTT; cdr3_aa: CASSQAFTRSGEAFF
clone_size: NA; d_call: NA; v_call: TRBV2; j_call: TRBJ2-1; cdr3_nt: TGTGCCAGCAGTGAACTTAATGAGCAGTTCTTC; cdr3_aa: CASSELNEQFF
clone_size: NA; d_call: TRBD1; v_call: TRBV24-1; j_call: TRBJ2-7; cdr3_nt: TGTGCCATCGACAGTGGGGGACAGAGCCACGAGCAGTACTTC; cdr3_aa: CAIDSGGQSHEQYF
clone_size: few; d_call: TRBD1; v_call: TRBV12-3/TRBV12-4; j_call: TRBJ2-2; cdr3_nt: TGTGCCAGCAGTCCTGACAGGGGATGGACCGGGGAGCTGTTTTTT; cdr3_aa: CASSPDRGWTGELFF
clone_size: NA; d_call: NA; v_call: TRBV27; j_call: TRBJ2-3; cdr3_nt: TGTGCCAGCAGCTACTATGCTTGGGGGACGCAGTATTTT; cdr3_aa: CASSYYAWGTQYF
clone_size: few; d_call: NA; v_call: TRBV6-2/TRBV6-3; j_call: TRBJ1-2; cdr3_nt: TGTGCCAGCAAGCCCTACCAGGGTTCTAACTATGGCTACACCTTC; cdr3_aa: CASKPYQGSNYGYTF
clone_size: NA; d_call: TRBD2; v_call: TRBV20-1; j_call: TRBJ2-7; cdr3_nt: TGCAGTGCTAGAGATCTGACTAGCGGGAGCCACGAGCAGTACTTC; cdr3_aa: CSARDLTSGSHEQYF
clone_size: many; d_call: NA; v_call: TRBV5-5; j_call: TRBJ2-5; cdr3_nt: TGTGCCAGCAGTTATTACCAAGAGACCCAGTACTTC; cdr3_aa: CASSYYQETQYF
clone_size: NA; d_call: NA; v_call: TRBV15; j_call: TRBJ1-1; cdr3_nt: TGTGCCACCAGCTCTCAGGGACCGACTGAAGCTTTCTTT; cdr3_aa: CATSSQGPTEAFF
clone_size: NA; d_call: TRBD1; v_call: TRBV6-1; j_call: TRBJ1-2; cdr3_nt: TGTGCCAGCAGTACGTTCCTGACAGGGGCCTATGGCTACACCTTC; cdr3_aa: CASSTFLTGAYGYTF
clone_size: NA; d_call: NA; v_call: TRBV12-3/TRBV12-4; j_call: TRBJ2-5; cdr3_nt: TGTGCCAGCAGTTTAGTAGTAGCAGGAGAGACCCAGTACTTC; cdr3_aa: CASSLVVAGETQYF
clone_size: NA; d_call: NA; v_call: TRBV7-2; j_call: TRBJ2-7; cdr3_nt: TGTGCCAGCAGCCGCCCTAGGGACCGATTCCTTTCCGAGCAGTACTTC; cdr3_aa: CASSRPRDRFLSEQYF